The 18 T cell receptor beta chains reported below all come from one sample, sequenced in a study of Ad26.COV2.S vaccination and SARS-CoV-2 variants. The treatment denotes: around 19 received Ad26.COV2.S at low or high dose, single or two shots; five or six received placebo; per-sample allocation not given. Samples analyzed were those drawn on day 63 after the first vaccine or placebo injection. Produced via immunoSEQ multiplex PCR; TCRdb's table is partial and in-frame only. The data show roughly 300,000 clones, 86% seen once. Sequenced here: peripheral blood, sampled in a trial of Ad26.COV2.S vaccine versus placebo. All receptors derive from a person aged 18-60 years who received the Ad26.COV2.S COVID-19 vaccine or a placebo.

J is TRBJ1-6 and V is TRBV19, with TRBD1 matching over 7 bases. CDR3 length: 14 residues. The ends lost 4 bases at V and 10 bases at J; junction bases unmatched: 7. Germline values: CDR1 LNHDA, CDR2 SQIVND (reference sequence). This chain's CDR3 is CASSTRQGPSPLHF. DNA for the CDR3: TGTGCCAGTAGTACCCGACAGGGACCCTCACCCCTCCACTTT.

This chain joins TRBV28 and TRBJ1-6; the D gene is possibly TRBD1 (5 bases). CDR3 length: 18 residues. The germline gives CDR1 MDHEN, CDR2 SYDVKM. V lost 6 bases and J 0 bases, leaving 18 bases between the germline ends. Here the CDR3 DNA reads TGTGCCAGCAGGCCAGAGACAGATCTTAGCTCCTATAATTCACCCCTCCACTTT. It yields the protein CASRPETDLSSYNSPLHF.

This sequence joins TRBV10-1 and TRBJ2-7; D call uncertain. Between the trimmed V and J ends, which lost 6 bases and 0 bases, there was a span of 12 bases. The CDR3 totals 14 residues. Germline V gene sequence: CDR1 WNHNN, CDR2 SYGVQD (reference sequence). This CDR3 is CASSNDPDSYEQYF. CDR3 nucleotide sequence: TGCGCCAGCAGCAATGACCCCGACTCCTACGAGCAGTACTTC.

This clone was picked up one time. The V and J genes are TRBV19 and TRBJ1-5; TRBD1 matches 7 bases. Germline loops: CDR1 LNHDA, CDR2 SQIVND (reference sequence). Trimming at V came to 7 bases and at J to 6 bases, leaving 15 bases not matched to a gene. The length of the CDR3 is 16 residues. CDR3 sequence (DNA): TGTGCCAGTAAAACAGGGGAGGCGGGGAGGGGTCAGCCCCAGCATTTT. Translating it yields CASKTGEAGRGQPQHF.

Here the CDR3 reads CASSPPPGRNQPQHF. CDR3 coding DNA: TGTGCCAGCAGTCCCCCGCCCGGTAGGAATCAGCCCCAGCATTTT. V gene TRBV6-2 or TRBV6-3 combines with J gene TRBJ1-5; D not resolved. Germline V CDR1 and CDR2: MNHEY, SVGEGT. The germline V and J ends were trimmed by 5 bases and 4 bases, with 15 bases remaining between them. The CDR3 spans 15 residues.

This clone occurred a few times. CDR3 sequence reads: CASSSWELAGGPGEQYF. CDR3 nucleotide sequence: TGTGCCAGCAGTTCCTGGGAGCTAGCGGGGGGGCCAGGCGAGCAGTACTTC. V usage is TRBV28 and J usage is TRBJ2-7; 12 bases map to TRBD2. The germline V gene has CDR1 MDHEN and CDR2 SYDVKM. The length of the CDR3 is 17 residues. Trimming took 4 bases from V and 6 from J; bases not matched to a gene: 13.

This sequence joins TRBV6-5 and TRBJ1-5; D is possibly TRBD1 (5 bases). Trimming shortened V by 5 bases and J by 0 bases, and 11 bases separated the two germline ends. Germline V CDR1 and CDR2: MNHEY, SVGAGI. The CDR3 extends over 15 amino acids. CDR3 coding DNA: TGTGCCAGCAGTCCCGACAGTTATAGCAATCAGCCCCAGCATTTT. Its protein product is CASSPDSYSNQPQHF.

In its sample, this clone was seen a few times. The chain combines TRBV5-5 with TRBJ2-7, with unresolved D. The V and J ends lost 4 bases and 2 bases respectively, with 7 bases between them. CDR1 and CDR2 from the germline V gene are SGHKS and YYEKEE (reference sequence). The CDR3 sequence is 12 residues long. CDR3 nucleotide sequence: TGTGCCAGCAGCCTGAGCCCCTACGAGCAGTACTTC. It codes for CASSLSPYEQYF.

J is TRBJ1-4 and V is TRBV19, with D possibly matching TRBD1 (6 bases). The CDR3 extends over 15 amino acids. The ends were cut back, 5 bases at V and 4 bases at J, with 14 bases in the middle. Germline values: CDR1 LNHDA, CDR2 SQIVND (reference sequence). This chain's CDR3 is CASSPQGLGNEKLFF. CDR3 in DNA: TGTGCCAGTAGTCCGCAGGGGTTGGGTAATGAAAAACTGTTTTTT.

The chain has TRBV5-4 and TRBJ1-6; a possible D gene is TRBD1 (5 bases). Germline CDR1 reads SGHNT; CDR2 reads YYREEE (reference sequence). This CDR3 is 16 amino acids long. V lost 4 bases to trimming and J lost 6 bases, with 17 bases between them. DNA of the CDR3: TGTGCCAGCAGCGGCGGGGGGTCCACTATTAATTCACCCCTCCACTTT. Translation: CASSGGGSTINSPLHF.

This chain uses TRBV6-2 or TRBV6-3 with TRBJ1-2, with D perhaps TRBD1 (6 bases). The V end lost 6 bases, the J end lost 8 bases, and 22 bases lay between the germline ends. The CDR3 is made up of 15 amino acids. The germline V gene encodes CDR1 MNHEY and CDR2 SVGEGT. The CDR3 is CASSFGTSGSGGYTF. The CDR3 DNA reads as TGTGCCAGCAGCTTCGGGACAAGTGGGTCAGGAGGCTACACCTTC.

CDR3 DNA: TGTGCCAGCAGCTTAGAATCGGGGTATTCAGAGGGCAATGAGCAGTTCTTC. Translating gives CASSLESGYSEGNEQFF. V and J are TRBV11-2 and TRBJ2-1, with a weak D call TRBD2 (5 bases). V was shortened by 0 bases and J by 6 bases, with 18 bases between the two germline ends. The CDR3 loop spans 17 amino acids. Germline V CDR1 and CDR2: SGHAT, FQNNGV.

On this clone itself: Other DNA sequences in the sample encode the same CDR3. The rearrangement uses TRBV7-9 and TRBJ1-1; no reliable D call. The V gene lost 3 bases and the J gene lost 5 bases, with 4 bases spanning the gap. Germline V gives CDR1 SEHNR, CDR2 FQNEAQ (reference sequence). There are 11 residues in the CDR3. CDR3 amino acids: CASSLRTEAFF. Written as DNA, the CDR3 is TGTGCCAGCAGCTTGCGGACTGAAGCTTTCTTT.

This chain connects TRBV6-5 to TRBJ1-1; maybe TRBD1 (6 bases). Trimming cost V 4 bases and J 0 bases, with 9 bases left between them. CDR1 is MNHEY and CDR2 is SVGAGI in the germline V gene. There are 14 residues in the CDR3. The CDR3 region is CASSSQGMNTEAFF. In DNA, the CDR3 is TGTGCCAGCAGTTCACAGGGAATGAACACTGAAGCTTTCTTT.

This clone is a singleton in its sample. The chain links TRBV30 to TRBJ2-7, with TRBD1 matching over 7 bases. The CDR3 extends over 13 amino acids. The germline V gene has CDR1 GTSNPN and CDR2 SVGIG (reference sequence). In DNA, the CDR3 is TGTGCTTATTCCGGGACAGTCCCCTACGAGCAGTACTTC. This translates into CAYSGTVPYEQYF.

The chain couples TRBV10-1 to TRBJ1-5, with D tentatively TRBD1 (5 bases). CDR1 WNHNN and CDR2 SYGVQD come from the germline V gene (reference sequence). This CDR3 is 12 amino acids long. Trimming took 3 bases from V and 12 from J, leaving 12 bases between them. The CDR3 region has the DNA TGCGCCAGCAGTGACCCCGGGGGAGGCCAGCATTTT. Translated: CASSDPGGGQHF.

V and J are TRBV27 and TRBJ1-4; 7 bases are a match to TRBD1. The length of the CDR3 is 14 residues. Germline-derived CDR1 and CDR2 are MNHEY and SMNVEV (reference sequence). J lost 8 bases, V lost 2 bases, and 5 bases had no gene match. CDR3 nucleotide sequence: TGTGCCAGCAGTTTAAACAGGGGAACAGAAAAACTGTTTTTT. Amino acids: CASSLNRGTEKLFF.

Only a few counts were recorded for this clone. This chain joins TRBV7-2 and TRBJ2-2, with D hard to call. CDR1 and CDR2 (germline): SGHTA, FQGNSA. V was pared by 8 bases and J by 9 bases, with 7 bases between. The CDR3 is 10 residues long. CDR3 sequence: CASGSRELFF. DNA for the CDR3: TGTGCCAGCGGATCCCGGGAGCTGTTTTTT.